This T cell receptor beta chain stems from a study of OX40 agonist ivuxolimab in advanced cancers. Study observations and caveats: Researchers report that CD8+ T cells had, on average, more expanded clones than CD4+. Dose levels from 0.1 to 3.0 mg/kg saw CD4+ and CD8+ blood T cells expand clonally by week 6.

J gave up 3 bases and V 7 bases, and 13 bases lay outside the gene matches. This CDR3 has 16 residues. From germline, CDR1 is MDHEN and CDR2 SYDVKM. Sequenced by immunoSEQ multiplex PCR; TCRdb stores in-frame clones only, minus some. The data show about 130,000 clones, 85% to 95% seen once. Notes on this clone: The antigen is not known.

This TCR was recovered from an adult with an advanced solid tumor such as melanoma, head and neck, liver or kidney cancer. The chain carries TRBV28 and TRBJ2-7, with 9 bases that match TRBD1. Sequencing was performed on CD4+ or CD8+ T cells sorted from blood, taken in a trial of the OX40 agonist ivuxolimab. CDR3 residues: CASTARTGELLYEQYF. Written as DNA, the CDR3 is TGTGCCAGCACCGCCCGGACAGGGGAACTCCTCTACGAGCAGTACTTC.